This entry lists 9 T cell receptor beta chains sequenced from one sample in a study of OX40 agonist ivuxolimab in advanced cancers. Sequencing was performed with immunoSEQ multiplex PCR; in TCRdb, only in-frame clones are kept and a portion is missing. The sample records tens of thousands of clones, approximately 95% being singletons. The specimen comprised CD4+ or CD8+ T cells sorted from blood, sampled in a trial of the OX40 agonist ivuxolimab. These receptors were taken from an adult with an advanced solid tumor such as melanoma, head and neck, liver or kidney cancer.

CDR3 region: CASSPPDSDPPDTQYF. CDR3 DNA: TGTGCCAGCAGCCCCCCCGACAGCGACCCTCCAGATACGCAGTATTTT. The J gene is TRBJ2-3, the V gene TRBV7-9, with D maybe TRBD1 (5 bases). V dropped 5 bases and J dropped 4 bases, with 19 bases sitting between them. In germline, CDR1 is SEHNR, CDR2 FQNEAQ (reference sequence). This CDR3 has 16 residues.

The chain uses TRBV7-9 and TRBJ2-1, with D maybe TRBD1 (6 bases). V gave up 2 bases and J gave up 7 bases, with 12 bases separating them. CDR3 size: 14 residues. CDR1 is SEHNR and CDR2 is FQNEAQ in the germline V gene (reference sequence). In nucleotides, the CDR3 is TGTGCCAGCAGCTTAACAGGGACAACGAATGAGCAGTTCTTC. Protein product: CASSLTGTTNEQFF.

This clone is large. V usage is TRBV5-5 and J usage is TRBJ2-7, with D unresolved. CDR3 length: 13 residues. The germline gives CDR1 SGHKS, CDR2 YYEKEE (reference sequence). The V end lost 4 bases, the J end lost 7 bases, and 15 bases lay between the germline ends. The CDR3 sequence is CASSLDLFGEQYF. The CDR3 DNA is TGTGCCAGCAGCCTCGACTTGTTCGGAGAGCAGTACTTC.

The rearrangement joins TRBV5-6 to TRBJ1-1; D ambiguous. The CDR3 totals 13 residues. CDR1 is SGHDT, CDR2 YYEEEE, per germline. Deletions cut 1 base from V and 5 bases from J, with 9 bases between. DNA of the CDR3: TGTGCCAGCAGCTTGAGGTTCGGAACTGAAGCTTTCTTT. It codes for CASSLRFGTEAFF.

J is TRBJ2-5 and V is TRBV6-5, with D possibly TRBD2 on 5 matching bases. The V and J ends lost 4 bases and 4 bases respectively, with 19 bases between them. The CDR3 extends over 16 amino acids. Germline V gene sequence: CDR1 MNHEY, CDR2 SVGAGI. CDR3 residues: CASSSEVGVFLETQYF. CDR3 nucleotide sequence: TGTGCCAGCAGTTCGGAGGTGGGAGTCTTCTTAGAGACCCAGTACTTC.

This chain joins TRBV5-4 and TRBJ2-7; possible D gene TRBD1, 6 bases. Germline V gene sequence: CDR1 SGHNT, CDR2 YYREEE (reference sequence). The CDR3 covers 15 residues. V lost 0 bases to trimming and J lost 3 bases, with 13 bases between them. CDR3 protein: CASSLEDSPDYEQYF. The CDR3 DNA sequence: TGTGCCAGCAGCTTGGAGGACAGCCCTGACTACGAGCAGTACTTC.

This rearrangement joins TRBV6-6 to TRBJ2-1; TRBD2 agrees at 7 bases. V dropped 1 base and J dropped 4; count of bases not matched to a gene: 7. Germline V gene lookup returns CDR1 MNHNY and CDR2 SVGAGI (reference sequence). This CDR3 spans 16 amino acids. In nucleotides, the CDR3 is TGTGCCAGCAGTTACTTCCCTAGCGGAGATTACAATGAGCAGTTCTTC. As protein: CASSYFPSGDYNEQFF.

The chain uses TRBV7-9 and TRBJ2-3, with TRBD2 identical over 7 bases. J was trimmed by 5 bases and V by 5 bases; bases with no gene match: 4. Looked up from germline, CDR1 is SEHNR and CDR2 is FQNEAQ (reference sequence). This CDR3 is 13 amino acids long. This chain's CDR3 is CASSHTSEDTQYF. The DNA of the CDR3 is TGTGCCAGCAGCCATACTAGCGAAGATACGCAGTATTTT.

The rearrangement joins TRBV23-1 to TRBJ2-1; TRBD2 might be the D (5 bases). TRBV23-1 is known as an ORF, though its function is uncertain. Trimming pared 8 bases from V and 6 bases from J, leaving 44 bases between. The CDR3 sequence is 23 residues long. The CDR3 coding sequence is TGCGCCAGCTCTACCATCCATCACGGCCTATCGCTAGCCACCCACGAGGGTGGCAATGAGCAGTTCTTC. Amino acid sequence: CASSTIHHGLSLATHEGGNEQFF.